What follows are 21 T cell receptor beta chains derived from one specimen sequenced in a study of blood T cell repertoires in COVID-19. The table came from immunoSEQ multiplex PCR; TCRdb's copy has only in-frame clones and leaves some out. The repertoire holds approximately 56,000 clones, with 84% as singletons. Sequenced input: peripheral blood. The receptors derive from a woman older than 75 with acute or convalescent COVID-19.

The chain links TRBV6-1 to TRBJ1-6, with D hard to call. The CDR3 is 16 amino acids. Germline V gene data show CDR1 as MNHNS and CDR2 as SASEGT. V dropped 0 bases and J dropped 8 bases, with 14 bases sitting between them. The DNA for the CDR3 is TGTGCCAGCAGTGAAGCGGGAGGTTTATCCTATTCACCCCTCCACTTT. This sequence encodes CASSEAGGLSYSPLHF.

The V and J genes are TRBV19 and TRBJ1-5, with a possible D match to TRBD1 (5 bases). The CDR3 spans 18 residues. The V end lost 6 bases, the J end lost 5 bases, and 26 bases lay between the germline ends. The germline V gene encodes CDR1 LNHDA and CDR2 SQIVND (reference sequence). In DNA, the CDR3 is TGTGCCAGTAGGCTCAGTCCCGGGGGATTGGGGTGGGATCAGCCCCAGCATTTT. Translation gives CASRLSPGGLGWDQPQHF.

V gene TRBV6-1 combines with J gene TRBJ2-5, with D possibly being TRBD2 (5 bases). The germline gives CDR1 MNHNS, CDR2 SASEGT. Trimming stripped 3 bases from V and 2 bases from J, with 10 bases between. The CDR3 has 14 amino acids. The DNA for the CDR3 is TGTGCCAGCAGTGAGAGAGGGCCTCAAGAGACCCAGTACTTC. Its protein is CASSERGPQETQYF.

The CDR3 coding sequence is TGCGCCAGCAGCTCCCAGACAGGAGCTGATGAAGCTTTCTTT. Protein product: CASSSQTGADEAFF. The chain employs TRBV5-1 and TRBJ1-1; TRBD1 might be the D (6 bases). V lost 3 bases and J lost 7, with 16 bases in between. CDR1 and CDR2 (germline): SGHRS, YFSETQ. The CDR3 loop spans 14 amino acids.

The J gene is TRBJ1-1, the V gene TRBV6-2 or TRBV6-3, with D hard to call. Germline CDR1 is MNHEY and CDR2 is SVGEGT. CDR3 length: 16 residues. V lost 2 bases to trimming and J lost 4 bases, with 17 bases between them. The CDR3 loop is CASSYPPTFTSTEAFF. The DNA for the CDR3 is TGTGCCAGCAGTTACCCGCCGACATTCACGTCCACTGAAGCTTTCTTT.

The rearrangement uses TRBV5-6 and TRBJ2-2; D is unresolved. The CDR3 has 16 residues. Germline CDR1 reads SGHDT; CDR2 reads YYEEEE. V was pared by 2 bases and J by 1 base, with 12 bases between. The chain's CDR3 is CASSFGQTLNTGELFF. As DNA, the CDR3 is TGTGCCAGCAGCTTTGGGCAGACCTTGAACACCGGGGAGCTGTTTTTT.

This rearrangement joins TRBV6-6 to TRBJ2-3; 9 bases map to TRBD1. V was clipped by 6 bases and J by 6 bases; unmatched bases: 13. The CDR3 extends over 16 amino acids. In germline, CDR1 is MNHNY, CDR2 SVGAGI (reference sequence). CDR3 loop: CASRPPRDRVSDTQYF. The DNA of the CDR3 is TGTGCCAGCAGACCGCCCCGGGACAGGGTCAGTGATACGCAGTATTTT.

The chain uses TRBV5-5 and TRBJ1-1; 9 bases map to TRBD1. The CDR3 is made up of 15 amino acids. CDR1 is SGHKS, CDR2 YYEKEE, per germline (reference sequence). Trimming at V came to 2 bases and at J to 7 bases, leaving 9 bases not matched to a gene. DNA of the CDR3: TGTGCCAGCAGCTTATACAGGGGGCTAGATGATGAAGCTTTCTTT. Its translation: CASSLYRGLDDEAFF. Together with reference TRBV5-5 and TRBJ1-1, the CDR3 gives the full variable domain: DAGVTQSPTHLIKTRGQQVTLRCSPISGHKSVSWYQQVLGQGPQFIFQYYEKEERGRGNFPDRFSARQFPNYSSELNVNALLLGDSALYLCASSLYRGLDDEAFFGQGTRLTVV.

This clone was counted only a few times. The V and J genes are TRBV28 and TRBJ1-2; 7 bases align to TRBD1. The CDR3 covers 18 residues. The germline CDR1 and CDR2 sequences are MDHEN and SYDVKM. Trimming removed 2 bases from V and 8 bases from J; junction bases left unmatched: 20. Here the CDR3 DNA reads TGTGCCAGCAGTTTAGTATGGGCCCCAGTGACAGGGAAAGACGGCTACACCTTC. This sequence encodes CASSLVWAPVTGKDGYTF.

The chain combines TRBV10-1 with TRBJ1-5; D unclear. Germline values: CDR1 WNHNN, CDR2 SYGVQD (reference sequence). Trimming took off 11 bases at V and 5 bases at J, with 4 bases between the two ends. The CDR3 has 9 residues. This CDR3 is CAFYQPQHF. CDR3 bases: TGCGCCTTCTATCAGCCCCAGCATTTT.

The chain carries TRBV18 and TRBJ1-2; TRBD1 might be the D (6 bases). Germline CDR1 reads KGHSH; CDR2 reads LQKENI. CDR3 size: 13 residues. V lost 6 bases, J lost 2 bases, and 10 bases lay in between. The CDR3 DNA reads TGTGCCAGCTCCCAGGACAGAAACTATGGCTACACCTTC. This translates into CASSQDRNYGYTF.

This chain uses TRBV5-4 with TRBJ1-2; D might be TRBD1 (6 bases). The CDR3 runs 13 residues. Trimming removed 4 bases at V and 8 bases at J, with 15 bases between. Germline loops: CDR1 SGHNT, CDR2 YYREEE (reference sequence). The CDR3 sequence is CASSAPTGGGYTF. CDR3 nucleotides: TGTGCCAGCAGCGCACCGACGGGGGGCGGCTACACCTTC.

The V call is TRBV15, the J call TRBJ2-1, with a weak D call TRBD2 (6 bases). V shed 7 bases and J shed 1 base, with 20 bases lying between them. The length of the CDR3 is 17 residues. Germline CDR1 is LNHNV and CDR2 is YYDKDF (reference sequence). CDR3 coding DNA: TGTGCCACCACACGGCGGGACGGGGGTATTTCCTACAATGAGCAGTTCTTC. Translation gives CATTRRDGGISYNEQFF.

The gene calls are TRBV6-6 and TRBJ2-7; 7 positions agree with TRBD2. CDR1 and CDR2 (germline): MNHNY, SVGAGI (reference sequence). The CDR3 contains 15 residues. V was pared by 0 bases and J by 3 bases, with 5 bases of the junction left unmatched. Here the CDR3 DNA reads TGTGCCAGCAGTTACTCCCCCGGGACTAACTACGAGCAGTACTTC. It specifies CASSYSPGTNYEQYF.

This clone has just one count. The chain is built from TRBV6-1 and TRBJ2-1, with TRBD2 as a possible D gene (6 bases). CDR1 is MNHNS and CDR2 is SASEGT in the germline V gene. The CDR3 has 17 residues. Between the trimmed V and J ends, which lost 1 base and 0 bases, there was a span of 13 bases. Written as DNA, the CDR3 is TGTGCCAGCAGTGAAGTACGGGGGAGCAGCTCCTACAATGAGCAGTTCTTC. The encoded protein is CASSEVRGSSSYNEQFF.

This chain joins TRBV21-1 and TRBJ1-4; the tabulated D call, TRBD1, remains unverified against the DNA. TRBV21-1 is reported as a pseudogene. This CDR3 region has 21 residues. The CDR3 spells CASSKALFPYDTNATNEKLFF. The CDR3 nucleotides are TGTGCCAGCAGCAAAGCCCTTTTTCCCTATGACACCAATGCAACTAATGAAAAACTGTTTTTT.

This chain links TRBV19 with TRBJ2-5; 8 nucleotides line up with TRBD2. V dropped 4 bases and J dropped 1; count of bases not matched to a gene: 5. CDR1 and CDR2 (germline): LNHDA, SQIVND (reference sequence). There are 15 residues in the CDR3. DNA of the CDR3: TGTGCCAGTAGTAATGTTGCGGGGGGCCAAGAGACCCAGTACTTC. Protein product: CASSNVAGGQETQYF.

This sequence joins TRBV2 and TRBJ2-2; unclear D gene. V was cut by 1 base and J by 5 bases, with 11 bases left in between. Germline V gene sequence: CDR1 SNHLY, CDR2 FYNNEI. The CDR3 has 15 residues. In nucleotides, the CDR3 is TGTGCCAGCAGTGAAGGCCCCCGAACAACCGGGGAGCTGTTTTTT. Its protein product is CASSEGPRTTGELFF.

V usage is TRBV19 and J usage is TRBJ2-4, with a tentative D call TRBD2 (6 bases). Germline assignment: CDR1 LNHDA and CDR2 SQIVND (reference sequence). Trimming left V 0 bases short and J 2 bases short, with 8 bases between. CDR3 size: 15 residues. Here the CDR3 DNA reads TGTGCCAGTAGTATAGAGGGAGGTCCCAAAAACATTCAGTACTTC. Translation: CASSIEGGPKNIQYF.

The V call is TRBV6-5, the J call TRBJ2-5; a weak D match, TRBD1 (5 bases). Trimming took off 2 bases at V and 0 bases at J, with 10 bases between the two ends. This CDR3 spans 15 amino acids. CDR1 is MNHEY, CDR2 SVGAGI, per germline. CDR3 loop: CASSYGAGYQETQYF. The DNA of the CDR3 is TGTGCCAGCAGTTACGGGGCAGGATACCAAGAGACCCAGTACTTC.

This chain links TRBV7-9 with TRBJ2-2; perhaps TRBD2 as D (6 bases). The CDR3 loop spans 14 amino acids. Trimming stripped 2 bases from V and 7 bases from J, with 11 bases between. The germline gives CDR1 SEHNR, CDR2 FQNEAQ (reference sequence). CDR3 DNA sequence: TGTGCCAGCAGCTTAAGGCGGGGAGACGGGGAGCTGTTTTTT. This sequence encodes CASSLRRGDGELFF. The full variable domain, with the rest looked up from reference TRBV7-9 and TRBJ2-2, is DTGVSQNPRHKITKRGQNVTFRCDPISEHNRLYWYRQTLGQGPEFLTYFQNEAQLEKSRLLSDRFSAERPKGSFSTLEIQRTEQGDSAMYLCASSLRRGDGELFFGEGSRLTVL.